The clone carrying this T cell receptor beta chain came up a few times. Authors' data handling: By means of reference gene primer amplification, nucleated cell counts were estimated. Measured with immunoSEQ multiplex PCR; TCRdb has only the in-frame clones, and not every one. V, J and clone size are those of that table, while D and trimming were read from the DNA. In the table there are about 220,000 clones, 82% of which are singletons. J was trimmed by 14 bases and V by 4 bases; bases with no gene match: 9. CDR1 and CDR2 (germline): MDHEN, SYDVKM. The CDR3 length is 13 residues. The sample originates from a study of blood T cell repertoires in COVID-19. About the study: T cells, B-cell-depleted T cells, or PBMCs provided the cDNA or gDNA that served as material.

This receptor was taken from a woman aged 80 or over with acute or convalescent COVID-19. Sequenced: peripheral blood. The chain uses TRBV28 and TRBJ2-5; TRBD2 agrees at 11 bases. CDR3 sequence reads: CASSSRLAGSPYF. CDR3 coding DNA: TGTGCCAGCAGTTCTCGACTAGCGGGGTCCCCCTACTTC.